This TCR beta chain was identified during a study of shared clonotypes between healthy human individuals. Once extracted for a subset, genomic DNA was divided evenly among several immunoSEQ plates. Approximately 30,000 T cell genomes, or around 300 ng DNA, went into unsorted PBMC replicate PCRs. With ten immunoSEQ deep assay plates, unsorted PBMC DNA underwent sequencing. In the study's own analysis: As immunoSEQ supplied junction-only sequences (without quality scores), filtering differed. Clones were sequenced by immunoSEQ multiplex PCR, and TCRdb holds only the in-frame ones, with some missing. V, J and clone size reflect that table, while D and trimming were determined from the DNA. The table shows approximately 470,000 clones, with 65% to 85% occurring only once. The CDR3 is 16 amino acids. The V and J ends lost 4 bases and 4 bases, in that order; junction bases with no gene match: 6. Germline V gene sequence: CDR1 SGHRS, CDR2 YFSETQ.

The sequence derives from a woman aged 40-49 years in good health. Some clones in this sample may be carry-over from other donors' samples. The J gene is TRBJ2-3, the V gene TRBV5-1, with 13 bases identical to TRBD2. The material sequenced was PBMCs. CDR3 in amino acids: CASSRTSGSRADTQYF. As DNA, the CDR3 is TGCGCCAGCAGCAGGACTAGCGGGAGTAGGGCAGATACGCAGTATTTT.